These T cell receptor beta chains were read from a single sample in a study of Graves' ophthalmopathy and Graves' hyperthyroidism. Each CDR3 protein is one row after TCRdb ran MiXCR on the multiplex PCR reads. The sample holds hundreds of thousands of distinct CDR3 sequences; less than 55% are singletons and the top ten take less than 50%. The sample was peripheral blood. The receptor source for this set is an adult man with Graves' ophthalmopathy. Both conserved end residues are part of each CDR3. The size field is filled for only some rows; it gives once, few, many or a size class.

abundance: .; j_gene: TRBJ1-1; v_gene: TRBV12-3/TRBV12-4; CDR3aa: CASRDLGDRGEAFF
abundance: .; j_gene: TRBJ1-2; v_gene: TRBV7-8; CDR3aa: CASSPDRGIGYGYTF
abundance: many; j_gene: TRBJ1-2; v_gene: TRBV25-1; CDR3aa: CASSDTGSYGYTF
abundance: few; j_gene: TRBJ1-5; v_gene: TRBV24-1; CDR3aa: CATSGSGSNQPQHF
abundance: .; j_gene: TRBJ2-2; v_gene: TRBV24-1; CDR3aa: CATSEPGAPQSTGELFF
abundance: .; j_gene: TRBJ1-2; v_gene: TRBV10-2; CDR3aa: CASSESTFRRPAYGYTF
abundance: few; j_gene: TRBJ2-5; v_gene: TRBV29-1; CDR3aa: CSLGTGGYQETQYF
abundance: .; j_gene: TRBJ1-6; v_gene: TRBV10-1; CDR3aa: CASGTPGGNQPLHF
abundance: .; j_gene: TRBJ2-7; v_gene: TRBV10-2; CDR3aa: CASSDWGPLSYEQYF
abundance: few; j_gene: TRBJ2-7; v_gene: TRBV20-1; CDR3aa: CSARPPGPNYEQYF
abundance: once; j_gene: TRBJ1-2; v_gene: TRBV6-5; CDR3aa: CASSYSGTTNYGYTF
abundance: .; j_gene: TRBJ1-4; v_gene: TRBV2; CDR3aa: CASSRQGWTEKLFF
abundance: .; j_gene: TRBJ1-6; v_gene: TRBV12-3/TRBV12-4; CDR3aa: CASRSTPDRFSSPLHF
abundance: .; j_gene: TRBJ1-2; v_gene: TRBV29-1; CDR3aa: CSVVPYRVEDGYTF
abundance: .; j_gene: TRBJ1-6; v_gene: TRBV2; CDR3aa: CASSIQGSSYNSPLHF
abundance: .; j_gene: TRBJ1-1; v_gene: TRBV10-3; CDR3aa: CASRQGSFTEAFF
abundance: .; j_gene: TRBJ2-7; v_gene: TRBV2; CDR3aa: CASALGEQYF
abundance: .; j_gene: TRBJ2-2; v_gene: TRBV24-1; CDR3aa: CATSDRLAGGPNTGELFF
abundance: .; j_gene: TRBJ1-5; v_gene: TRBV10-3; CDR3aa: CAISESGGNQPQHF
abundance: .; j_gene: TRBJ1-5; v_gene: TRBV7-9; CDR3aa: CASSLGGARGNQPQHF
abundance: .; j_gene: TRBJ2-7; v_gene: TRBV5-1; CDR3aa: CASGEGWEQYF
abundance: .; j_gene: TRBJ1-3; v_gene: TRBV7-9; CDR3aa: CASSLRTGGSGNTIYF
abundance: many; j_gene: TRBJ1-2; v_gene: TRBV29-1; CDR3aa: CSVEDREWDYGYTF
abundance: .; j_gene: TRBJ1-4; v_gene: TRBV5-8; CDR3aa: CASSGNPTNEKLFF
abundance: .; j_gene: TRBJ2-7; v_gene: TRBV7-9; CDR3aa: CASSQDRGSHYEQYF
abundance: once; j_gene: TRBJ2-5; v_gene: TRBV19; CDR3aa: CASGIYRSEQETQYF
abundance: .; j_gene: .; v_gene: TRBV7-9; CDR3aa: CASSQTYNEQFF
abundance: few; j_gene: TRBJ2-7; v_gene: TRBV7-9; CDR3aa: CASSATDGHYEQYF
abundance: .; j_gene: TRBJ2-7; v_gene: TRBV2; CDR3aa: CASSVSTGMVEQYF
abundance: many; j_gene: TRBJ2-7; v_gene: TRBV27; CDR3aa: CASSLGVSVHEQYF
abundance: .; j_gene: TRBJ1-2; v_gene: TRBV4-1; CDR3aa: CASSQDWGGKHGYTF
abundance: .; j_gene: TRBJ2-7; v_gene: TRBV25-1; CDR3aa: CASSSGGVGGASYEQYF
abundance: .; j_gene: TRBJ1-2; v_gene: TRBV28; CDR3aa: CASTTDIYGYTF
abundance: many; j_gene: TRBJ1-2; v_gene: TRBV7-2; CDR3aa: CASSLQGQGGSYGYTF
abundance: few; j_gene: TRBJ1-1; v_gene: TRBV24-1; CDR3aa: CATSDPNTEAFF
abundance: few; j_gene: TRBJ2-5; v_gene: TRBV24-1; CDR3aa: CATRDRGLETQYF
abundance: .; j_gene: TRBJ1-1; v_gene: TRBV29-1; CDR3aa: CSVESGSTEAFF
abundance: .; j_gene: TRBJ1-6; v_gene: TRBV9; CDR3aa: CASSPTGTAYSPLHF
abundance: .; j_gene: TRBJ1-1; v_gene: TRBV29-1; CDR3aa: CSVGTLNTEAFF
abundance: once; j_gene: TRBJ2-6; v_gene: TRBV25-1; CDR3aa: CASSEYGGRSSGANVLTF